This TCR beta chain originates from a study of regulatory T cells in long-lasting Graves disease. Study-wide background: Persistent Graves' disease meant over 5 years of antithyroid drugs with positive TSH receptor antibodies. Study findings and constraints: Reduced TCR diversity was observed in persistent Graves' patients versus newly diagnosed patients. Few sampled subjects may have lowered accuracy.

The germline gives CDR1 LNHDA, CDR2 SQIVND (reference sequence). V was clipped by 5 bases and J by 6 bases, with 14 bases between them. CDR3 length: 13 amino acids. Concerning this clonotype itself: What it binds is not known.

Described time point: persistent/refractory GD, antithyroid drugs over 5 years with positive TRAb. Researchers made the TCR library from RNA that was extracted from PBMCs. Construction of the TCR beta libraries employed iRepertoire HTBI primers in conjunction with Arm-PCR of CDR3 regions. TCRdb used MiXCR to reprocess the multiplex PCR reads, holding one entry per CDR3 protein. The repertoire consists of over 650,000 distinct CDR3 sequences, with 25% to 30% occurring once and the leading ten covering 40% to 50%. The material was peripheral blood mononuclear cells (PBMCs), obtained when the disease was refractory, from a patient treated with antithyroid drugs. The V call is TRBV19, the J call TRBJ2-7; D may be TRBD1 (5 bases). The source of this sequence is a female donor with Graves disease. CDR3 residues: CASSRTWVREQYF. The CDR3 nucleotides read TGTGCCAGTAGTCGGACATGGGTACGCGAGCAGTACTTC.